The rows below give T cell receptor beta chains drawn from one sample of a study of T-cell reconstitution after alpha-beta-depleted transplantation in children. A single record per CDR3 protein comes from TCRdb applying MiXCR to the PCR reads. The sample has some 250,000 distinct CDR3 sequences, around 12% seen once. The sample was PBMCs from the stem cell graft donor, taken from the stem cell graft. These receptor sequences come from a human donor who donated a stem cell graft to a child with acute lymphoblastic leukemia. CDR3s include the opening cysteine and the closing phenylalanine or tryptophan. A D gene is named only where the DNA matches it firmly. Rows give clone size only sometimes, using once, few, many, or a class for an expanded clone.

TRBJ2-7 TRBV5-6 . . CASSRDTMGEQYF TGTGCCAGCAGCAGGGACACCATGGGGGAGCAGTACTTC
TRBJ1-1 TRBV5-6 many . CASSSGGVRTEAFF TGTGCCAGCAGCTCGGGCGGGGTGCGGACTGAAGCTTTCTTT
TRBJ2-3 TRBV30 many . CACPGGTDTQYF TGTGCCTGCCCAGGGGGCACAGATACGCAGTATTTT
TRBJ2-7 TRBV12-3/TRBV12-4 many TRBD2 CASSSQVVSGGYEQYF TGTGCCAGCAGTTCTCAGGTTGTTAGCGGGGGCTACGAGCAGTACTTC
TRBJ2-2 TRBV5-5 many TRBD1 CASSLQGAQGGELFF TGTGCCAGCAGCTTACAGGGGGCGCAAGGCGGGGAGCTGTTTTTT
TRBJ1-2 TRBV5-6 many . CASSPVRGADGYTF TGTGCCAGCAGCCCCGTGCGGGGGGCCGATGGCTACACCTTC
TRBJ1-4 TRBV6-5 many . CASSYSGVSEKLFF TGTGCCAGCAGTTACTCAGGGGTCAGTGAAAAACTGTTTTTT
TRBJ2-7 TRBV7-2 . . CASSLAVSEQYF TGTGCCAGCAGCTTAGCAGTCAGCGAGCAGTACTTC
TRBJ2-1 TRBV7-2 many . CASSLRGGADEQFF TGTGCCAGCAGCTTACGAGGGGGGGCGGATGAGCAGTTCTTC
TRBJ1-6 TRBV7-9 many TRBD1 CASSPWTGADSPLHF TGTGCCAGCAGCCCCTGGACAGGTGCTGATTCACCCCTCCACTTT
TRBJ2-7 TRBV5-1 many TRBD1 CASSRRDRGVAEQYF TGCGCCAGCAGCCGCCGGGACAGGGGAGTGGCCGAGCAGTACTTC
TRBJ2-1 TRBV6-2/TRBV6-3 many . CASSYSPGYEQFF TGTGCCAGCAGTTACTCCCCGGGATATGAGCAGTTCTTC
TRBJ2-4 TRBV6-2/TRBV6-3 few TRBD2 CASRFTSGRAKNSQYF TGTGCCAGCAGATTCACTAGCGGGAGGGCCAAAAACAGTCAGTACTTC
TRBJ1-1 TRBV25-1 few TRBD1 CASSKKTGRVGGLGGAEAFF TGTGCCAGCAGTAAGAAGACAGGGCGCGTCGGAGGGTTGGGGGGAGCTGAAGCTTTCTTT
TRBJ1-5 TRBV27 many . CASRVGVNQPQHF TGTGCCAGCAGAGTCGGGGTGAATCAGCCCCAGCATTTT
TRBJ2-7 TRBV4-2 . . CASSQESQGSYEQYF TGTGCCAGCAGCCAAGAATCGCAGGGGAGTTACGAGCAGTACTTC
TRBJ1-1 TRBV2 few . CASTQRQMNTEAFF TGTGCCAGCACCCAACGACAGATGAACACTGAAGCTTTCTTT
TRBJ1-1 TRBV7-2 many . CASSPEVGVANEAFF TGTGCCAGCAGCCCCGAGGTCGGGGTGGCAAATGAAGCTTTCTTT
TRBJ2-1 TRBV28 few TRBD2 CASRGTSGTRLGNEQFF TGTGCCAGCAGAGGGACTAGCGGGACTAGGTTAGGCAATGAGCAGTTCTTC
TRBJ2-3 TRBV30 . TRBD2 CAWSMGLAGDADTQYF TGTGCCTGGAGTATGGGGCTAGCGGGAGACGCAGATACGCAGTATTTT
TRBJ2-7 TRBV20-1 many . CSAPLGPRYEQYF TGCAGTGCCCCCCTGGGGCCACGCTACGAGCAGTACTTC
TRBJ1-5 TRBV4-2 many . CASSQAWLQPQHF TGTGCCAGCAGCCAAGCGTGGCTTCAGCCCCAGCATTTT
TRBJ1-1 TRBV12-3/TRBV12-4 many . CASSPSRGNTEAFF TGTGCCAGCAGTCCCTCCAGGGGGAACACTGAAGCTTTCTTT
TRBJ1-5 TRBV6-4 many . CASSEGGGNQPQHF TGTGCCAGCAGTGAAGGGGGTGGCAATCAGCCCCAGCATTTT
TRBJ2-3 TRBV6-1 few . CASSVWTTNGADTQYF TGTGCCAGCAGTGTCTGGACAACCAACGGGGCAGATACGCAGTATTTT
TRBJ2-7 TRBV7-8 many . CASSLGHPRAIYEQYF TGTGCCAGCAGCCTGGGACACCCAAGGGCCATCTACGAGCAGTACTTC
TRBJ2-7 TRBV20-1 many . CSARVQGKLHEQYF TGCAGTGCTAGGGTTCAGGGGAAATTGCACGAGCAGTACTTC
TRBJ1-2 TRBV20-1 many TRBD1 CSASGTGSWGYTF TGCAGTGCATCCGGGACAGGGAGTTGGGGCTACACCTTC
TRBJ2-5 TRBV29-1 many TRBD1 CSVVQSGQGARATQYF TGCAGCGTTGTCCAGTCTGGACAGGGGGCCCGGGCGACCCAGTACTTC
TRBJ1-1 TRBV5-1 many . CASSLPWSTGVPEAFF TGCGCCAGCAGCTTGCCCTGGAGTACGGGAGTCCCTGAAGCTTTCTTT
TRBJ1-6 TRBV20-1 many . CSARDAHRGYYNSPLHF TGCAGTGCTAGAGACGCCCATAGGGGCTATTATAATTCACCCCTCCACTTT
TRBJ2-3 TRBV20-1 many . CSAEAASTDTQYF TGCAGTGCTGAAGCGGCTAGCACAGATACGCAGTATTTT
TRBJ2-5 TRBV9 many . CASSVEGALQETQYF TGTGCCAGCAGCGTTGAGGGCGCACTCCAAGAGACCCAGTACTTC
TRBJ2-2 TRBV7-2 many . CASCTTGNPGELFF TGTGCCAGCTGCACAACGGGAAACCCCGGGGAGCTGTTTTTT
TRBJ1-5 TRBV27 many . CASSLGAYSNQPQHF TGTGCCAGCAGTTTGGGGGCTTATAGCAATCAGCCCCAGCATTTT
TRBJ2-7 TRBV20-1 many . CSARAVTGTAGGYEQYF TGCAGTGCTAGAGCCGTCACCGGGACCGCTGGAGGCTACGAGCAGTACTTC
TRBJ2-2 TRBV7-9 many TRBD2 CASSPGTSRTGELFF TGTGCCAGCAGCCCCGGGACTAGCAGGACCGGGGAGCTGTTTTTT
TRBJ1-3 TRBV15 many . CATSRDPGAGNTIYF TGTGCCACCAGCAGAGATCCAGGGGCTGGAAACACCATATATTTT
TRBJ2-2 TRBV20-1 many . CSAQHQVSGTGELFF TGCAGTGCACAGCATCAGGTGTCAGGCACCGGGGAGCTGTTTTTT
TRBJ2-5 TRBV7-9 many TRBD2 CASSLSSGGASETQYF TGTGCCAGCAGCTTAAGTAGCGGGGGGGCATCGGAGACCCAGTACTTC
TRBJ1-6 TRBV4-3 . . CASSQDHGGSPLHF TGCGCCAGCAGCCAAGATCACGGGGGTTCACCCCTCCACTTT
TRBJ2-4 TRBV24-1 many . CATSDIGDPKNIQYF TGTGCCACCAGTGATATAGGGGATCCCAAAAACATTCAGTACTTC
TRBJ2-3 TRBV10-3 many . CAIAGRGGADTQYF TGTGCCATCGCGGGTCGAGGAGGCGCAGATACGCAGTATTTT
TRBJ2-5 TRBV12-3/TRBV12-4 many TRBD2 CASRTSGRAGTQYF TGTGCCAGCAGAACTAGCGGGAGGGCCGGGACCCAGTACTTC
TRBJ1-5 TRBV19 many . CASSIVLIRQPQHF TGTGCCAGTAGTATAGTGCTGATCCGCCAGCCCCAGCATTTT
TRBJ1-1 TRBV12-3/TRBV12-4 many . CASSLAPYTEAFF TGTGCCAGCAGTTTGGCCCCGTACACTGAAGCTTTCTTT
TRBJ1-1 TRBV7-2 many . CASSLEVGKAFF TGTGCCAGCAGCTTAGAGGTCGGGAAAGCTTTCTTT
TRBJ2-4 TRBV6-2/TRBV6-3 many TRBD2 CASSYERTSGDLRRLGIQYF TGTGCCAGCAGTTACGAAAGGACTAGCGGGGACCTCCGAAGGTTAGGCATTCAGTACTTC
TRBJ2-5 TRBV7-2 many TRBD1 CASSRDSLQETQYF TGTGCCAGCAGCAGGGACAGTCTCCAAGAGACCCAGTACTTC
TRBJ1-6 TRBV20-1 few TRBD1 CSAKVTGALNNSPLHF TGCAGTGCTAAGGTGACAGGGGCCCTAAATAATTCACCCCTCCACTTT
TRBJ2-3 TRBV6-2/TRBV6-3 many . CASALPSTDTQYF TGTGCCAGCGCCCTCCCCAGCACAGATACGCAGTATTTT
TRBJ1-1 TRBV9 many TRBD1 CASSVGPGGTTEAFF TGTGCCAGCAGCGTCGGTCCAGGGGGTACCACTGAAGCTTTCTTT
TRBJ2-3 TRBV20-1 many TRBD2 CSARIRDYNTDTQYF TGCAGTGCTAGAATCCGGGACTACAACACAGATACGCAGTATTTT
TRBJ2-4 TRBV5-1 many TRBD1 CASSYGQGATNIQYF TGCGCCAGCAGCTATGGACAGGGGGCTACAAACATTCAGTACTTC
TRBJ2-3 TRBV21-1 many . CASSQSERGPTDTQYF TGTGCCAGCAGCCAGTCGGAGCGGGGGCCCACAGATACGCAGTATTTT
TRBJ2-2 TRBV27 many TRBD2 CASRQYLAGENTGELFF TGTGCCAGCAGACAATATCTAGCGGGAGAGAACACCGGGGAGCTGTTTTTT